This T cell receptor beta chain appears in the sequencing data of a study of blood T cell repertoires in COVID-19. At the level of the study: PBMCs, B-cell-depleted T cells, or T cells provided the cDNA or gDNA that made up the material.

In the authors' workflow: From reference gene primer amplification, estimates of nucleated cell counts were derived. Using immunoSEQ multiplex PCR, the repertoire was profiled, and TCRdb retains in-frame clones only, with some absent. Clone size and the V and J calls come from that table; the DNA yielded D and trimming. The sample lists about 230,000 clones, approximately 88% occurring once. This CDR3 comprises 16 residues. Per the germline V gene, CDR1 is LGHNA and CDR2 is YSLEER. Trimming took 0 bases from V and 6 from J, leaving 16 bases between them. Material for sequencing was peripheral blood. The chain joins TRBV4-3 to TRBJ2-3, with a possible D match to TRBD2 (6 bases). The clonotype was recovered from a middle-aged man with acute or convalescent COVID-19. The CDR3 is CASSQDPGGSWDTQYF. The DNA for the CDR3 is TGCGCCAGCAGCCAAGATCCTGGGGGGAGTTGGGATACGCAGTATTTT.